This T cell receptor (beta chain) derives from a study of OX40 agonist ivuxolimab in advanced cancers. Broadly, across the study: Ivuxolimab, which targeted the costimulatory receptor OX40 (CD134), was an agonistic, fully human IgG2 monoclonal antibody. Intravenous ivuxolimab was administered to patients every 2 weeks at six dose levels: 0.01, 0.1, 0.3, 1.5, 3 and 10 mg/kg. Of the approximately 54 patients in dose escalation, some 19 had hepatocellular carcinoma, some 15 had melanoma, 9 had renal cell carcinoma and 9 had head and neck cancer. A male proportion of 82.7% and a mean age of approximately 60 years, ranging from 23 to 79, were recorded for the dose-escalation cohort. Patients were allowed to have had prior anti-PD-1, anti-PD-L1 or anti-CTLA-4 therapy, and 40% of the dose-escalation patients had been treated with checkpoint inhibitors. Three dose-escalation patients achieved partial responses, one with hepatocellular carcinoma and two with cutaneous melanoma. Peripheral TCRbeta sequencing was intended to test whether TCR sequence diversity was altered and clonal T-cell expansion was caused by ivuxolimab. The paper covers the monotherapy dose-escalation part of the phase I ivuxolimab trial, which included N ≈ 50 patients. Study-wide conclusions, independent of this receptor: Antigen specificity was not determined for the clonally expanded peripheral T cells. After ivuxolimab, more expanded clones were found on average in CD8+ T cells than in CD4+ T cells. At doses of 0.1 to 3.0 mg/kg, clonal expansion of both CD4+ and CD8+ blood T cells was observed from baseline to week 6. Partial responders in the 0.1-3.0 mg/kg groups had among the lowest normalized peripheral clonal expansion, especially among CD8+ T cells. Low levels of normalized T-cell clonal expansion were also seen in some nonresponding patients.

Patients with a history of autoimmune disease or receiving systemic immunosuppression were excluded from the trial. Peripheral blood for TCR sequencing was drawn from every dose cohort at baseline, at cycle 4 day 1 and at cycle 7 day 1. Samples came from an open-label, multicenter, first-in-human phase I dose-escalation trial of ivuxolimab. Adults with locally advanced or metastatic head and neck squamous cell, hepatocellular, melanoma or renal cell carcinoma were enrolled in the trial. CD4+ and CD8+ T cells were sorted separately from peripheral blood before TCR sequencing. Note on this clone: It has no known antigen specificity. Base-call qualities are not available, and no considerably larger clone is one nucleotide away.

The CDR3 contains 15 residues, cysteine and phenylalanine counted. The DNA shown is the 45-base CDR3, in frame from base 1. The germline V and J ends show losses of 7 bases and 5 bases respectively, and no gene match explains 13 bases of the junction. Taken from the germline V gene, the CDR1 and CDR2 loops are MDHEN and SYDVKM. Genomic DNA was isolated from the sorted cells so that the TCRbeta CDR3 region could be sequenced. The immunoSEQ Assay was used for sequencing of TCRbeta CDR3 regions. Not all clones reach the TCRdb copy of this immuneACCESS table, which keeps in-frame sequences only. Checked studies attribute under half of the gap to unresolved V genes and leave the rest unexplained. In all, the sample holds around 62,000 clones, and 80% to 90% of those were seen once. The ten largest account for roughly 2.4% of the sample.

The chain is encoded by TRBV28 joined to TRBJ2-5; 7 junctional bases match TRBD2. The source of this sequence is an adult with an advanced solid tumor such as melanoma, head and neck, liver or kidney cancer. Material: CD4+ or CD8+ T cells sorted from blood, obtained in a trial of the OX40 agonist ivuxolimab. The DNA sequence is TGTGCCAGCACCAAAGCTTTCGGGGGGTCGGAGACCCAGTACTTC. It encodes CASTKAFGGSETQYF. With all but the CDR3 taken from the reference TRBV28 and TRBJ2-5 genes, the full variable domain is: DVKVTQSSRYLVKRTGEKVFLECVQDMDHENMFWYRQDPGLGLRLIYFSYDVKMKEKGDIPEGYSVSREKKERFSLILESASTNQTSMYLCASTKAFGGSETQYFGPGTRLLVL.